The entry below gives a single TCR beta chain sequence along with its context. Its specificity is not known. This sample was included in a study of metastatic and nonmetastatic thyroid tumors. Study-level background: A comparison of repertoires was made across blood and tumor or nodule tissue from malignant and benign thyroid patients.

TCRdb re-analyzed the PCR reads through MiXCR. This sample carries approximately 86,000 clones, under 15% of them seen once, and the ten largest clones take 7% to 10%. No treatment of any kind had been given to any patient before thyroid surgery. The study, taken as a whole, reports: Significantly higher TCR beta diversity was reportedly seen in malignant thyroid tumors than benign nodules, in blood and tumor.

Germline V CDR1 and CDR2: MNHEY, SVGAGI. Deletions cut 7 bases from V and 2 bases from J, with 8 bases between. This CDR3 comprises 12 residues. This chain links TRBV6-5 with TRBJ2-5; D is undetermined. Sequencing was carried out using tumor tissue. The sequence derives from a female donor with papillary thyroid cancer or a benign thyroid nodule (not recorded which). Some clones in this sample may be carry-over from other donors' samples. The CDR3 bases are TGTGCCAGCAACAGTGGGCAAGAGACCCAGTACTTC. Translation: CASNSGQETQYF.